This TCR beta chain was captured by sequencing in a study of response to subunit inactivated influenza vaccine. Study-wide points: Authors suggested that a seasonal influenza vaccination recruits few new T cells each time.

TCRdb reanalysed the RT-PCR reads using MiXCR and keeps one entry per CDR3 protein. Here the sample spans a few hundred thousand distinct CDR3 sequences, approximately 11% being singletons. This clonotype was counted a few times. Its antigen is not known. The clonotype comes from a man in his fifties or sixties who received an inactivated influenza vaccine. The material sequenced was PBMCs from blood, taken more than 35 days after vaccination.

The CDR3 DNA reads TGTGCCAGCTCACCCACGACAGGTTCCTACAATGAGCAGTTCTTC. It encodes CASSPTTGSYNEQFF. The chain employs TRBV18 and TRBJ2-1; perhaps TRBD1 as D (6 bases). From germline, CDR1 is KGHSH and CDR2 LQKENI. Deletions cut 3 bases from V and 1 base from J, with 10 bases between. The CDR3 contains 15 residues.